Shown below are 3 T cell receptor beta chains from a single sample sequenced in a study of cytomegalovirus exposure and HLA in healthy donors. 60 Vbeta and 13 Jbeta primers were used in PCR. The protocol was immunoSEQ multiplex PCR, while the TCRdb copy is restricted to in-frame clones and leaves out a portion. Counted here are about 270,000 clones, 75% to 90% occurring once; the ten biggest clones make up around 4%. The sequenced sample was PBMCs. These TCRs come from a man in his forties in good health and CMV-seropositive.

This sequence joins TRBV12-2 and TRBJ2-5; TRBD2, the D gene given by the table, was not confirmed from the DNA. TRBV12-2 constitutes a pseudogene. This CDR3 comprises 15 residues. The CDR3 is CASRFCQRDQETQYF. DNA of the CDR3: TGTGCAAGTCGCTTCTGCCAGCGGGACCAAGAGACCCAGTACTTC.

The CDR3 region is CASSWGQPEETQYF. CDR3 DNA sequence: TGTGCCAGCAGCTGGGGACAGCCCGAAGAGACCCAGTACTTC. The chain employs TRBV7-9 and TRBJ2-5; 7 nucleotides agree with TRBD1. Germline-derived CDR1 and CDR2 are SEHNR and FQNEAQ (reference sequence). This CDR3 has 14 residues. Trimming at V came to 4 bases and at J to 3 bases, leaving 5 bases not matched to a gene.

V usage is TRBV6-6 and J usage is TRBJ2-7, with a tentative D call TRBD1 (6 bases). CDR1 and CDR2 (germline): MNHNY, SVGAGI (reference sequence). The CDR3 consists of 12 residues. V was clipped by 11 bases and J by 7 bases, with 18 bases between them. The CDR3 spells CAGQGGLGEQYF. CDR3 bases: TGTGCCGGCCAAGGGGGATTAGGGGAGCAGTACTTC.